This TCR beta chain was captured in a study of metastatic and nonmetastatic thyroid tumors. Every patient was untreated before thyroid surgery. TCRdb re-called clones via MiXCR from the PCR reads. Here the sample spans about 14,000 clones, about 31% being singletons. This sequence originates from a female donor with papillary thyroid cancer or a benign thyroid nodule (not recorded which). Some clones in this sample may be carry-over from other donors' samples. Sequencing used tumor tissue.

CDR3 region: CASQGRMNTEAFF. In DNA form, the CDR3 reads TGTGCCAGTCAGGGTAGGATGAACACTGAAGCTTTCTTT. The chain joins TRBV19 to TRBJ1-1, with a possible D match to TRBD1 (5 bases). This CDR3 contains 13 residues. Germline CDR1 LNHDA, CDR2 SQIVND (reference sequence). V dropped 8 bases and J dropped 0 bases, with 10 bases sitting between them.